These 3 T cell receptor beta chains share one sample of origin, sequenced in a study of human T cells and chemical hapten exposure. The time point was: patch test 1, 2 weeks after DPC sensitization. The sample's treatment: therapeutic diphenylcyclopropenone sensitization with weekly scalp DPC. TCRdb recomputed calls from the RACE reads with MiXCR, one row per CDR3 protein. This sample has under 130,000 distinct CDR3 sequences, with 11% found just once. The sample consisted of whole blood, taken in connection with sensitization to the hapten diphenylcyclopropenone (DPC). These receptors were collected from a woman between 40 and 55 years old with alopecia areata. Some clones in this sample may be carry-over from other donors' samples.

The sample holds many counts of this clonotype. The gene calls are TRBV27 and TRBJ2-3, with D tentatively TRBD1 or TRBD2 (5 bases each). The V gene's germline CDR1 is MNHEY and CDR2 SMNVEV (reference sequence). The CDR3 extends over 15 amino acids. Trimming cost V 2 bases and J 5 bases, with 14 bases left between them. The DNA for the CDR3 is TGTGCCAGCAGTTTAGGGCAGACGAGGGGAGATACGCAGTATTTT. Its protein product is CASSLGQTRGDTQYF.

Written as DNA, the CDR3 is TGTGCCAGCAGCCCGATCGGGACCGCGAGGGAGCAGTACTTC. It yields the protein CASSPIGTAREQYF. The rearrangement joins TRBV12-3 or TRBV12-4 to TRBJ2-7; D is tentatively TRBD1 or TRBD2 (5 bases each). The CDR3 consists of 14 residues. Trimming took 6 bases from V and 7 from J, leaving 19 bases between them.

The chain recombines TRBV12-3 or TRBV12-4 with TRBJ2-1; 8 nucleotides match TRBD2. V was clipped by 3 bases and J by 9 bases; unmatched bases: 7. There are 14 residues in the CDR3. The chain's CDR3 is CASSFRGGPVEQFF. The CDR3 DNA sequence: TGTGCCAGCAGTTTTCGCGGGGGGCCTGTTGAGCAGTTCTTC.